A selection of T cell receptor beta chains follows, all from one sample in a study of T cell repertoires in cytomegalovirus infection. These receptors' targets are unknown. In TCRdb, the reads were re-called with MiXCR into one record per CDR3 protein. The sample contains about 700,000 distinct CDR3 sequences, around 35% of which appear only once. The sequenced sample was cultured PBMCs, obtained from culture after CMV antigen stimulation. These receptors all stem from a human donor in good health (CMV status not recorded). Some clones in this sample may be carry-over from other donors' samples. CDR3s include the opening cysteine and the closing phenylalanine or tryptophan. Each record gives: D gene, J gene, clone size, V gene, CDR3 protein, CDR3 DNA. D genes are given only for firm matches. Expanded clones are given a class, and other clones once, few, many or no size at all.

d_gene: NA; j_gene: TRBJ1-2; abundance: NA; v_gene: TRBV7-9; CDR3aa: CASSLLEQGPTGYTF; CDR3nt: TGTGCCAGCAGCTTATTGGAACAAGGCCCTACCGGCTACACCTTC
d_gene: NA; j_gene: TRBJ2-7; abundance: many; v_gene: TRBV7-2; CDR3aa: CASSLSGLVYEQYF; CDR3nt: TGTGCCAGCAGCTTATCCGGGCTTGTCTACGAGCAGTACTTC
d_gene: NA; j_gene: TRBJ1-5; abundance: many; v_gene: TRBV7-2; CDR3aa: CASSYQASSNQPQHF; CDR3nt: TGTGCCAGCAGCTACCAGGCGTCGAGTAATCAGCCCCAGCATTTT
d_gene: TRBD2; j_gene: TRBJ2-2; abundance: NA; v_gene: TRBV19; CDR3aa: CASITSSGGGTGELFF; CDR3nt: TGTGCCAGTATTACTAGTAGCGGGGGAGGGACCGGGGAGCTGTTTTTT
d_gene: NA; j_gene: TRBJ2-5; abundance: NA; v_gene: TRBV5-1; CDR3aa: CASSLAGPPGRETQYF; CDR3nt: TGCGCCAGCAGCTTGGCGGGGCCCCCGGGACGAGAGACCCAGTACTTC
d_gene: NA; j_gene: TRBJ1-2; abundance: NA; v_gene: TRBV7-6; CDR3aa: CASSSLRDGHLKGYTF; CDR3nt: TGTGCCAGCAGCTCCCTCCGGGACGGCCATTTGAAGGGCTACACCTTC
d_gene: TRBD1; j_gene: TRBJ1-5; abundance: few; v_gene: TRBV19; CDR3aa: CASSIGSGGLGNQPQHF; CDR3nt: TGTGCCAGTAGTATAGGATCAGGGGGTTTGGGCAATCAGCCCCAGCATTTT
d_gene: TRBD2; j_gene: TRBJ2-5; abundance: NA; v_gene: TRBV3-1; CDR3aa: CASTPGTRGGDQYF; CDR3nt: TGTGCCAGCACCCCCGGGACTAGGGGGGGGGATCAGTACTTC
d_gene: TRBD2; j_gene: TRBJ2-3; abundance: many; v_gene: TRBV7-2; CDR3aa: CASSLGQREGTDTQYF; CDR3nt: TGTGCCAGCAGCTTGGGACAGCGGGAGGGCACAGATACGCAGTATTTT
d_gene: NA; j_gene: TRBJ2-7; abundance: few; v_gene: TRBV25-1; CDR3aa: CASSDTGRNEQYF; CDR3nt: TGTGCCAGCAGTGACACAGGGCGCAACGAGCAGTACTTC
d_gene: NA; j_gene: TRBJ1-6; abundance: few; v_gene: TRBV7-2; CDR3aa: CASSSDGYISPLHF; CDR3nt: TGTGCCAGCAGCTCCGACGGATACATTTCACCCCTCCACTTT
d_gene: NA; j_gene: TRBJ2-3; abundance: few; v_gene: TRBV19; CDR3aa: CASSIKVTDTQYF; CDR3nt: TGTGCCAGTAGTATTAAAGTCACAGATACGCAGTATTTT
d_gene: TRBD2; j_gene: TRBJ2-1; abundance: NA; v_gene: TRBV6-2/TRBV6-3; CDR3aa: CASTGTGGKNEQFF; CDR3nt: TGTGCCAGCACGGGAACGGGGGGGAAGAATGAGCAGTTCTTC
d_gene: NA; j_gene: TRBJ1-1; abundance: NA; v_gene: TRBV19; CDR3aa: CASSIGPGGLMNTEAFF; CDR3nt: TGTGCCAGTAGTATAGGCCCCGGGGGGCTGATGAACACTGAAGCTTTCTTT
d_gene: NA; j_gene: TRBJ1-6; abundance: few; v_gene: TRBV27; CDR3aa: CASSLFLFDALHF; CDR3nt: TGTGCCAGCAGTTTGTTCTTATTCGACGCCCTCCACTTT
d_gene: NA; j_gene: TRBJ1-1; abundance: NA; v_gene: TRBV6-1; CDR3aa: CASSEVGGFEAFF; CDR3nt: TGTGCCAGCAGTGAAGTGGGTGGGTTTGAAGCTTTCTTT
d_gene: NA; j_gene: TRBJ1-5; abundance: NA; v_gene: TRBV28; CDR3aa: CASSTPGQPQHF; CDR3nt: TGTGCCAGCAGTACCCCCGGGCAGCCCCAGCATTTT
d_gene: NA; j_gene: TRBJ2-7; abundance: NA; v_gene: TRBV19; CDR3aa: CASSKAGQSYEQYF; CDR3nt: TGTGCCAGTAGTAAAGCAGGGCAGTCCTACGAGCAGTACTTC
d_gene: TRBD1; j_gene: TRBJ2-2; abundance: few; v_gene: TRBV7-2; CDR3aa: CASSPQGASTGELFF; CDR3nt: TGTGCCAGCAGCCCCCAGGGGGCTAGCACCGGGGAGCTGTTTTTT
d_gene: NA; j_gene: TRBJ1-4; abundance: NA; v_gene: TRBV7-6; CDR3aa: CASSLRGGVGEKLFF; CDR3nt: TGTGCCAGCAGCCTCCGAGGGGGGGTAGGCGAAAAACTGTTTTTT
d_gene: NA; j_gene: TRBJ1-3; abundance: many; v_gene: TRBV7-9; CDR3aa: CASSLQGNTIYF; CDR3nt: TGTGCCAGCAGCCTTCAAGGAAACACCATATATTTT
d_gene: NA; j_gene: TRBJ2-7; abundance: NA; v_gene: TRBV18; CDR3aa: CASSAGVNEQYF; CDR3nt: TGTGCCAGCTCAGCAGGGGTTAACGAGCAGTACTTC
d_gene: TRBD2; j_gene: TRBJ2-2; abundance: few; v_gene: TRBV6-2/TRBV6-3; CDR3aa: CASSYSPSGRAGELFF; CDR3nt: TGTGCCAGCAGTTACTCTCCTAGCGGGCGCGCCGGGGAGCTGTTTTTT
d_gene: NA; j_gene: TRBJ2-2; abundance: NA; v_gene: TRBV6-1; CDR3aa: CASSERPGWSTGELFF; CDR3nt: TGTGCCAGCAGTGAACGTCCGGGGTGGTCGACCGGGGAGCTGTTTTTT
d_gene: NA; j_gene: TRBJ1-2; abundance: NA; v_gene: TRBV19; CDR3aa: CASSMSGSYGYTF; CDR3nt: TGTGCCAGTAGTATGTCAGGGTCCTATGGCTACACCTTC
d_gene: NA; j_gene: TRBJ2-1; abundance: many; v_gene: TRBV7-2; CDR3aa: CASSLPIPREQFF; CDR3nt: TGTGCCAGCAGCCTACCCATCCCTCGGGAGCAGTTCTTC
d_gene: NA; j_gene: TRBJ1-2; abundance: NA; v_gene: TRBV5-5; CDR3aa: CASSLLVVAGDYGYTF; CDR3nt: TGTGCCAGCAGCTTGTTGGTGGTAGCAGGGGACTATGGCTACACCTTC
d_gene: NA; j_gene: TRBJ1-1; abundance: NA; v_gene: TRBV7-2; CDR3aa: CASSPDHYTEAFF; CDR3nt: TGTGCCAGCAGCCCCGATCACTACACTGAAGCTTTCTTT
d_gene: NA; j_gene: TRBJ2-7; abundance: NA; v_gene: TRBV6-6; CDR3aa: CASSYSETVRGRYEQYF; CDR3nt: TGTGCCAGCAGTTACTCGGAGACAGTCCGCGGTCGATACGAGCAGTACTTC
d_gene: NA; j_gene: TRBJ1-1; abundance: NA; v_gene: TRBV6-8; CDR3aa: CASSVREYTEAFF; CDR3nt: TGTGCCAGCAGTGTCAGGGAATATACTGAAGCTTTCTTT
d_gene: NA; j_gene: TRBJ2-3; abundance: NA; v_gene: TRBV11-2; CDR3aa: CASSPSDGSTDTQYF; CDR3nt: TGTGCCAGCAGCCCTTCGGACGGGTCCACAGATACGCAGTATTTT
d_gene: TRBD2; j_gene: TRBJ2-7; abundance: few; v_gene: TRBV15; CDR3aa: CATSRKREGYEQYF; CDR3nt: TGTGCCACCAGCAGAAAGCGGGAGGGCTACGAGCAGTACTTC
d_gene: TRBD1; j_gene: TRBJ1-5; abundance: few; v_gene: TRBV7-2; CDR3aa: CASSELTGGDQPQHF; CDR3nt: TGTGCCAGCAGCGAACTTACAGGGGGCGATCAGCCCCAGCATTTT
d_gene: TRBD2; j_gene: TRBJ2-3; abundance: NA; v_gene: TRBV7-2; CDR3aa: CASSLAAGGGYTQYF; CDR3nt: TGTGCCAGCAGCTTAGCAGCGGGGGGTGGATATACGCAGTATTTT
d_gene: NA; j_gene: TRBJ1-1; abundance: NA; v_gene: TRBV29-1; CDR3aa: CSVSRGGAEAFF; CDR3nt: TGCAGCGTTTCTCGGGGGGGAGCAGAAGCTTTCTTT
d_gene: NA; j_gene: TRBJ1-1; abundance: NA; v_gene: TRBV12-5; CDR3aa: CASGLGVTKNTEAFF; CDR3nt: TGTGCTAGTGGTTTGGGCGTGACAAAGAACACTGAAGCTTTCTTT
d_gene: NA; j_gene: TRBJ2-7; abundance: NA; v_gene: TRBV19; CDR3aa: CASSTFPDSVYEQYF; CDR3nt: TGTGCCAGTAGTACCTTTCCTGACAGCGTTTACGAGCAGTACTTC
d_gene: TRBD1; j_gene: TRBJ2-5; abundance: few; v_gene: TRBV19; CDR3aa: CASSRTGVGETQYF; CDR3nt: TGTGCCAGTAGTCGCACAGGGGTGGGGGAGACCCAGTACTTC
d_gene: NA; j_gene: TRBJ1-5; abundance: few; v_gene: TRBV10-3; CDR3aa: CAISEAVLQPQHF; CDR3nt: TGTGCCATCAGTGAGGCGGTTCTTCAGCCCCAGCATTTT
d_gene: NA; j_gene: TRBJ1-1; abundance: few; v_gene: TRBV27; CDR3aa: CASTSYTEAFF; CDR3nt: TGTGCCAGCACCTCTTATACTGAAGCTTTCTTT
d_gene: TRBD2; j_gene: TRBJ2-5; abundance: few; v_gene: TRBV29-1; CDR3aa: CSVEGGLAGEETQYF; CDR3nt: TGCAGCGTTGAAGGTGGACTAGCGGGAGAAGAGACCCAGTACTTC
d_gene: NA; j_gene: TRBJ1-6; abundance: few; v_gene: TRBV28; CDR3aa: CASSWGSPLHF; CDR3nt: TGTGCCAGCAGTTGGGGTTCACCCCTCCACTTT
d_gene: TRBD1; j_gene: TRBJ2-1; abundance: many; v_gene: TRBV7-2; CDR3aa: CASSPKGTGRNEQFF; CDR3nt: TGTGCCAGCAGCCCCAAAGGGACAGGAAGGAATGAGCAGTTCTTC
d_gene: NA; j_gene: TRBJ2-1; abundance: NA; v_gene: TRBV7-2; CDR3aa: CASSFSSRGGPYNEQFF; CDR3nt: TGTGCCAGCAGCTTTTCCTCTCGAGGGGGGCCGTACAATGAGCAGTTCTTC
d_gene: TRBD1; j_gene: TRBJ1-4; abundance: NA; v_gene: TRBV4-1; CDR3aa: CASSQGGLTGSGTNEKLFF; CDR3nt: TGCGCCAGCAGCCAGGGGGGATTGACAGGGTCTGGAACTAATGAAAAACTGTTTTTT
d_gene: NA; j_gene: TRBJ1-2; abundance: few; v_gene: TRBV2; CDR3aa: CASSEQGRSYGYTF; CDR3nt: TGTGCCAGCAGTGAACAAGGCAGGAGCTATGGCTACACCTTC
d_gene: TRBD2; j_gene: TRBJ2-5; abundance: few; v_gene: TRBV7-8; CDR3aa: CASSSREGGLETQYF; CDR3nt: TGTGCCAGCAGCAGCCGGGAGGGAGGCCTGGAGACCCAGTACTTC
d_gene: TRBD2; j_gene: TRBJ2-7; abundance: NA; v_gene: TRBV7-2; CDR3aa: CASSTTSGSYEQYF; CDR3nt: TGTGCCAGCAGCACCACTAGCGGCTCCTACGAGCAGTACTTC
d_gene: NA; j_gene: TRBJ1-1; abundance: many; v_gene: TRBV7-8; CDR3aa: CASSLVGVPNTEAFF; CDR3nt: TGTGCCAGCAGCTTAGTAGGGGTCCCTAACACTGAAGCTTTCTTT
d_gene: NA; j_gene: TRBJ1-5; abundance: few; v_gene: TRBV11-2; CDR3aa: CASSLDIQGNQPQHF; CDR3nt: TGTGCCAGCAGCTTAGATATACAGGGAAATCAGCCCCAGCATTTT
d_gene: TRBD2; j_gene: TRBJ2-7; abundance: NA; v_gene: TRBV12-3/TRBV12-4; CDR3aa: CASSSQRGGSEQYF; CDR3nt: TGTGCCAGCAGTTCCCAGCGGGGGGGCAGCGAGCAGTACTTC
d_gene: TRBD2; j_gene: TRBJ2-7; abundance: few; v_gene: TRBV7-9; CDR3aa: CASSRLWGGVHEQYF; CDR3nt: TGTGCCAGCAGCCGATTGTGGGGGGGGGTCCACGAGCAGTACTTC
d_gene: TRBD1; j_gene: TRBJ1-2; abundance: few; v_gene: TRBV25-1; CDR3aa: CASSTGAKAYGYTF; CDR3nt: TGTGCCAGCAGCACAGGGGCTAAGGCGTATGGCTACACCTTC
d_gene: NA; j_gene: TRBJ2-1; abundance: NA; v_gene: TRBV27; CDR3aa: CASSLSPGDNEQFF; CDR3nt: TGTGCCAGCAGTTTATCCCCTGGCGACAATGAGCAGTTCTTC
d_gene: NA; j_gene: TRBJ2-5; abundance: NA; v_gene: TRBV5-1; CDR3aa: CASSHTGTVQETQYF; CDR3nt: TGCGCCAGCAGCCACACTGGGACGGTACAAGAGACCCAGTACTTC
d_gene: NA; j_gene: TRBJ1-4; abundance: NA; v_gene: TRBV6-1; CDR3aa: CASSPRLTPARVGEKLFF; CDR3nt: TGTGCCAGCAGTCCGAGGCTGACACCTGCGAGGGTTGGCGAAAAACTGTTTTTT
d_gene: NA; j_gene: TRBJ1-1; abundance: NA; v_gene: TRBV20-1; CDR3aa: CSANPIRADTEAFF; CDR3nt: TGCAGTGCTAACCCTATTAGGGCGGACACTGAAGCTTTCTTT
d_gene: NA; j_gene: TRBJ2-7; abundance: NA; v_gene: TRBV6-1; CDR3aa: CASSESSASSYEQYF; CDR3nt: TGTGCCAGCAGTGAATCAAGCGCCAGCTCCTACGAGCAGTACTTC
d_gene: NA; j_gene: TRBJ2-1; abundance: NA; v_gene: TRBV11-2; CDR3aa: CASSLADRYNEQFF; CDR3nt: TGTGCCAGCAGCTTAGCGGACAGATACAATGAGCAGTTCTTC